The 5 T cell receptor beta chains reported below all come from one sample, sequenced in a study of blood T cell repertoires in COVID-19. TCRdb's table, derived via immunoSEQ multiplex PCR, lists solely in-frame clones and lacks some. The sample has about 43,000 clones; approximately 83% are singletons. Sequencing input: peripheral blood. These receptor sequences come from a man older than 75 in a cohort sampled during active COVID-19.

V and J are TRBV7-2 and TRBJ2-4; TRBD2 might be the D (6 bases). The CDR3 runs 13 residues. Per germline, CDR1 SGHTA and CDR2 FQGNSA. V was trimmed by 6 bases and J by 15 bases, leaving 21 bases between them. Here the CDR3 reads CASRDSGLPFGYF. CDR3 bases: TGTGCCAGCAGAGATTCGGGACTCCCTTTTGGGTACTTC.

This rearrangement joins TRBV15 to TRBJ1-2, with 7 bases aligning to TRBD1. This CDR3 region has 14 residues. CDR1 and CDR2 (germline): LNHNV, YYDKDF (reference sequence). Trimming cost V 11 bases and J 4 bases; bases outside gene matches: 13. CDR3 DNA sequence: TGTGCCTCCGCCTCAGGACAGGACCTCTATGGCTACACCTTC. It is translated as CASASGQDLYGYTF.

The CDR3 protein is CASSHIPVGGSVYGYTF. CDR3 DNA sequence: TGTGCCAGCAGCCACATCCCGGTCGGGGGGTCGGTCTATGGCTACACCTTC. The rearrangement joins TRBV14 to TRBJ1-2, with D tentatively TRBD1 (5 bases). Between the trimmed V and J ends, which lost 3 bases and 4 bases, there was a span of 21 bases. Per germline, CDR1 SGHDN and CDR2 FVKESK. This CDR3 has 17 residues.

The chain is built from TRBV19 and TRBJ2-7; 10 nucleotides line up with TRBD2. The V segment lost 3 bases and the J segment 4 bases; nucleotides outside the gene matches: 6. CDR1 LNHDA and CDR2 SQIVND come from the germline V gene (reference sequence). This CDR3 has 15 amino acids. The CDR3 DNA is TGTGCCAGTAGTATTTGGGGTAGCGGGGGGTACGAGCAGTACTTC. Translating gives CASSIWGSGGYEQYF.

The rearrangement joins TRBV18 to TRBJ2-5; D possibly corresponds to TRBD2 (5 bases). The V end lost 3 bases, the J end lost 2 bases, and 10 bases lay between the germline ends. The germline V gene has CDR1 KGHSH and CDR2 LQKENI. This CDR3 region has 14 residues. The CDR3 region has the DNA TGTGCCAGCTCACCTACAGCGGATCAAGAGACCCAGTACTTC. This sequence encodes CASSPTADQETQYF.